Below, 21 T cell receptor beta chains from the same sample are listed, as sequenced in a study of glioma-infiltrating T cells after dendritic cell vaccination. Generated by immunoSEQ multiplex PCR, the TCRdb table keeps only in-frame clones and is missing some. The sample lists around 21,000 clones; 79% were seen once. The sequenced sample was blood, obtained before dendritic cell vaccination. The receptors were gathered from a human donor with glioblastoma.

J is TRBJ2-1 and V is TRBV14; unclear D gene. CDR1 is SGHDN and CDR2 is FVKESK in the germline V gene. CDR3 length equals 15 residues. Trimming took 4 bases from V and 3 from J, leaving 13 bases between them. Written as DNA, the CDR3 is TGTGCCAGCAGCCGCGGTCGAGTAGGCTACAATGAGCAGTTCTTC. It is translated as CASSRGRVGYNEQFF.

This clone occurred once. The chain uses TRBV29-1 and TRBJ1-2; 10 bases align to TRBD1. The V gene end was trimmed by 5 bases and the J gene end by 4 bases; junction bases not matched to a gene: 13. The CDR3 sequence is 16 residues long. The germline gives CDR1 SQVTM, CDR2 ANQGSEA. CDR3 nucleotides: TGCAGCGTTCCCCTGTTGTACGGACAGGGGGGCTATGGCTACACCTTC. It codes for CSVPLLYGQGGYGYTF.

This clone is labeled as medium-sized. The chain couples TRBV27 to TRBJ2-1; TRBD1 matches at 8 bases. V was clipped by 6 bases and J by 9 bases; unmatched bases: 7. The germline gives CDR1 MNHEY, CDR2 SMNVEV (reference sequence). This CDR3 spans 13 amino acids. For the CDR3, the DNA is TGTGCCAGCAGCTGGGCAGGGGGCACTGAGCAGTTCTTC. Translated, it gives CASSWAGGTEQFF.

The J gene is TRBJ1-5, the V gene TRBV9; the match to TRBD1 covers 7 bases. The CDR3 loop spans 14 amino acids. Trimming removed 4 bases from V and 6 bases from J; junction bases left unmatched: 7. CDR1 SGDLS and CDR2 YYNGEE come from the germline V gene. CDR3 sequence (DNA): TGTGCCAGCAGCCAAGGGGGCGGAGGTCAGCCCCAGCATTTT. Protein product: CASSQGGGGQPQHF.

The J gene is TRBJ1-2, the V gene TRBV7-2; 8 nucleotides line up with TRBD1. Germline assignment: CDR1 SGHTA and CDR2 FQGNSA. V was pared by 5 bases and J by 4 bases, with 12 bases of the junction left unmatched. The CDR3 covers 16 residues. The CDR3, as DNA: TGTGCCAGCAGCCGCCGAGGGGCTACAGGGGGCTATGGCTACACCTTC. This sequence encodes CASSRRGATGGYGYTF. Variable domain in full (rest from reference TRBV7-2 and TRBJ1-2): GAGVSQSPSNKVTEKGKDVELRCDPISGHTALYWYRQSLGQGLEFLIYFQGNSAPDKSGLPSDRFSAERTGGSVSTLTIQRTQQEDSAVYLCASSRRGATGGYGYTFGSGTRLTVV.

This chain links TRBV6-5 with TRBJ2-2; D call uncertain. Germline CDR1 MNHEY, CDR2 SVGAGI. Trimming cost V 6 bases and J 1 base, with 6 bases left between them. CDR3 size: 13 residues. CDR3 loop: CASRLENTGELFF. The CDR3 DNA reads as TGTGCCAGCAGGTTAGAGAACACCGGGGAGCTGTTTTTT.

V is TRBV29-1 and J is TRBJ2-4, with TRBD1 as a possible D gene (5 bases). This CDR3 comprises 11 residues. The V end lost 6 bases, the J end lost 11 bases, and 14 bases lay between the germline ends. Germline V CDR1 and CDR2: SQVTM, ANQGSEA. CDR3 region: CSVVAQGVQYF. Here the CDR3 DNA reads TGCAGCGTAGTGGCCCAGGGCGTTCAGTACTTC.

Only a few counts were recorded for this clone. The V and J genes are TRBV18 and TRBJ2-3; D ambiguous. There are 16 residues in the CDR3. V lost 3 bases and J 5 bases, leaving 18 bases between the germline ends. Germline assignment: CDR1 KGHSH and CDR2 LQKENI. Here the CDR3 reads CASSPPSLKAGDTQYF. The CDR3 nucleotides read TGTGCCAGCTCACCCCCCTCCCTGAAGGCAGGAGATACGCAGTATTTT.

This clone occurred once. This chain links TRBV15 with TRBJ1-5, with D possibly being TRBD1 (6 bases). The V gene's germline CDR1 is LNHNV and CDR2 YYDKDF (reference sequence). The CDR3 runs 18 residues. Trimming pared 2 bases from V and 0 bases from J, leaving 17 bases between. CDR3 loop: CATSRKPLTGNSNQPQHF. The CDR3 coding sequence is TGTGCCACCAGCAGAAAACCCCTGACAGGAAATAGCAATCAGCCCCAGCATTTT.

V gene TRBV7-2 combines with J gene TRBJ2-2; 7 bases are a match to TRBD1. Germline V gene data show CDR1 as SGHTA and CDR2 as FQGNSA. V trimming: 3 bases; J trimming: 5 bases; junction bases outside the gene matches: 9. The CDR3 is made up of 16 amino acids. The CDR3 DNA reads as TGTGCCAGCAGCTTGGCCCTGACAGGGTGGACCGGGGAGCTGTTTTTT. As protein: CASSLALTGWTGELFF.

The rearrangement links TRBV7-2 to TRBJ1-1; TRBD1 is a possible D gene (5 bases). Trimming removed 5 bases at V and 6 bases at J, with 16 bases between. In germline, CDR1 is SGHTA, CDR2 FQGNSA. The CDR3 is made up of 14 amino acids. The CDR3 here is CASSIGTGGAEAFF. The CDR3 DNA follows: TGTGCCAGCAGCATCGGGACCGGGGGGGCTGAAGCTTTCTTT.

CDR3 protein: CASSRDRVVYDTEAFF. The DNA for the CDR3 is TGTGCCAGCAGCAGGGACAGGGTGGTATATGACACTGAAGCTTTCTTT. This chain joins TRBV5-6 and TRBJ1-1, with 9 bases lining up with TRBD1. Germline values: CDR1 SGHDT, CDR2 YYEEEE. The junction had 10 bases not matched to a gene; V was cut back by 4 bases and J by 3 bases. The CDR3 has 16 amino acids.

The V gene is TRBV2, the J gene TRBJ1-5; 7 nucleotides line up with TRBD1. This CDR3 spans 15 amino acids. V lost 6 bases and J lost 2; bases outside the gene matches: 7. Germline loops: CDR1 SNHLY, CDR2 FYNNEI. The CDR3 DNA sequence: TGTGCCAGCAGGGCCAGGGGGGAGGGCAATCAGCCCCAGCATTTT. It translates to CASRARGEGNQPQHF.

In this sample, this clone turned up once. J is TRBJ1-1 and V is TRBV4-1; 11 bases match TRBD1. V lost 5 bases, J lost 1 base, and 0 bases stayed unmatched. The germline CDR1 and CDR2 sequences are MGHRA and YSYEKL. The CDR3 contains 14 residues. The CDR3: CASSGQGANTEAFF. The CDR3 DNA sequence: TGCGCCAGCAGCGGACAGGGGGCGAACACTGAAGCTTTCTTT.

The rearrangement joins TRBV5-1 to TRBJ1-2; weak D call: TRBD1 (6 bases). CDR3 length: 14 residues. In germline, CDR1 is SGHRS, CDR2 YFSETQ. V was cut by 4 bases and J by 9 bases, with 19 bases left in between. The CDR3 DNA reads TGCGCCAGCAGCACAGGGTCCCCAGGGTGGAGCTACACCTTC. Residues: CASSTGSPGWSYTF.

The rearrangement links TRBV5-1 to TRBJ2-3; TRBD2 matches 7 bases. Germline CDR1 and CDR2: SGHRS and YFSETQ. The V gene end was trimmed by 7 bases and the J gene end by 4 bases; junction bases not matched to a gene: 9. The CDR3 extends over 14 amino acids. DNA for the CDR3: TGCGCCAGCCGTGGGGCTAGCGGATCAGATACGCAGTATTTT. It encodes CASRGASGSDTQYF.

This chain connects TRBV7-6 to TRBJ2-1; TRBD2 agrees at 11 bases. V trimming: 5 bases; J trimming: 8 bases; junction bases outside the gene matches: 11. Per germline, CDR1 SGHVS and CDR2 FNYEAQ. CDR3 length: 16 residues. In nucleotides, the CDR3 is TGTGCCAGCAGCCGCGGACTAGCGGGCCGGCAGGATGAGCAGTTCTTC. It yields the protein CASSRGLAGRQDEQFF.

The rearrangement joins TRBV19 to TRBJ2-3, with 11 nucleotides matching TRBD2. Germline-derived CDR1 and CDR2 are LNHDA and SQIVND (reference sequence). J gave up 3 bases and V 2 bases, and 4 bases lay outside the gene matches. This CDR3 region has 16 residues. CDR3 sequence: CASSIRLAGGTDTQYF. The CDR3 nucleotides are TGTGCCAGTAGTATACGGCTAGCGGGAGGAACAGATACGCAGTATTTT. Full variable domain (remainder filled in from reference TRBV19 and TRBJ2-3): DGGITQSPKYLFRKEGQNVTLSCEQNLNHDAMYWYRQDPGQGLRLIYYSQIVNDFQKGDIAEGYSVSREKKESFPLTVTSAQKNPTAFYLCASSIRLAGGTDTQYFGPGTRLTVL.

The chain carries TRBV5-6 and TRBJ2-3, with 10 bases identical to TRBD2. The CDR3 has 16 residues. The germline V gene encodes CDR1 SGHDT and CDR2 YYEEEE. J lost 3 bases, V lost 0 bases, and 4 bases had no gene match. The CDR3 here is CASSLEGSGRTDTQYF. The CDR3, as DNA: TGTGCCAGCAGCTTGGAGGGTAGCGGGAGGACAGATACGCAGTATTTT.

The chain recombines TRBV6-5 with TRBJ1-1; D is unclear. The CDR3 covers 14 residues. The V end lost 6 bases, the J end lost 3 bases, and 14 bases lay between the germline ends. Germline V gives CDR1 MNHEY, CDR2 SVGAGI. CDR3 nucleotide sequence: TGTGCCAGCAGAATGGTCGTCGGGGACACTGAAGCTTTCTTT. Translation: CASRMVVGDTEAFF.

V and J are TRBV6-6 and TRBJ1-1; D may be TRBD1 (6 bases). The V end lost 4 bases, the J end lost 3 bases, and 15 bases lay between the germline ends. CDR3 length equals 15 residues. Germline values: CDR1 MNHNY, CDR2 SVGAGI (reference sequence). The CDR3 DNA sequence: TGTGCCAGCAGTTGGACCACAGGGTGGGACACTGAAGCTTTCTTT. Protein sequence: CASSWTTGWDTEAFF.